This record concerns one T cell receptor (beta chain) sequence. What it binds is not known. The data originate from a study of somatic mutations in cytotoxic T cells in rheumatoid arthritis. Study-level background: Immediately following diagnosis and ahead of any treatment, patient blood (approximately 30 ml EDTA) was drawn.

Notes on the study in general: TRBV07 showed slight underrepresentation in rheumatoid arthritis patients, unadjusted for multiple comparisons.

Assay used: immunoSEQ multiplex PCR; TCRdb lists only in-frame clones, some missing. The sample lists 5,000 to 6,500 clones, roughly 85% occurring once. CDR1 is MNHEY and CDR2 is SMNVEV in the germline V gene (reference sequence). The CDR3 runs 16 residues. V gave up 2 bases and J gave up 0 bases; unmatched junction bases: 3. The chain uses TRBV27 and TRBJ2-1, with 8 positions matching TRBD2. The sample comprised CD8+ T cells sorted from blood. This receptor was identified in a woman in her forties or fifties with rheumatoid arthritis. The CDR3 region is CASSLLAGYSYNEQFF. CDR3 DNA sequence: TGTGCCAGCAGTTTACTAGCGGGCTACTCCTACAATGAGCAGTTCTTC.